This T cell receptor (beta chain) is from a study of OX40 agonist ivuxolimab in advanced cancers. Trimming stripped 4 bases from V and 4 bases from J, with 11 bases between. The CDR3 covers 14 residues. Germline CDR1 is SGHKS and CDR2 is YYEKEE (reference sequence). TCRdb's copy holds only in-frame clones and misses some; the assay was immunoSEQ multiplex PCR. In the table there are about 62,000 clones, approximately 90% of which are singletons. The source material was CD4+ or CD8+ T cells sorted from blood, sampled in a trial of the OX40 agonist ivuxolimab. V usage is TRBV5-5 and J usage is TRBJ1-4; perhaps TRBD1 as D (6 bases). The receptor was isolated from an adult with an advanced solid tumor such as melanoma, head and neck, liver or kidney cancer. The chain's CDR3 is CASSQDSVNEKLFF. CDR3 nucleotide sequence: TGTGCCAGCAGCCAGGACAGTGTTAATGAAAAACTGTTTTTT.